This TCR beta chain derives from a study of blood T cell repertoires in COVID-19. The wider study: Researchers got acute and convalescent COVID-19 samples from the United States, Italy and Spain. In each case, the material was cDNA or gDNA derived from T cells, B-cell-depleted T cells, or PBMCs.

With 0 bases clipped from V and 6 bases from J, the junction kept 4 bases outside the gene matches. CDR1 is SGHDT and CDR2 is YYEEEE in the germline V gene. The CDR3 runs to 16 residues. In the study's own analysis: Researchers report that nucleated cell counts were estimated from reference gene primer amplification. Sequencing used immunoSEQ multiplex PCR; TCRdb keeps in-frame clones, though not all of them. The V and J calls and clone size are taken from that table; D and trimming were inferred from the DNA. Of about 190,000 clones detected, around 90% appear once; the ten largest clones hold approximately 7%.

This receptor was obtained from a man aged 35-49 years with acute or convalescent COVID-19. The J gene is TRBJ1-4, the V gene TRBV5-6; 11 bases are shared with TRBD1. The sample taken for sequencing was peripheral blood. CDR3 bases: TGTGCCAGCAGCTTGGTAGGACAGGGGGCGGATGAAAAACTGTTTTTT. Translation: CASSLVGQGADEKLFF.